One and the same sample provided the 15 T cell receptor beta chains below, sequenced in a study of graft-versus-host responses after intestinal transplantation. The data were produced by immunoSEQ multiplex PCR, yet TCRdb's version contains in-frame clones alone and is incomplete. The top ten hold around 7.8% of the sample, which has around 78,000 clones, around 86% seen once. Which antigens these TCRs recognize remains unknown. Sequences were derived from unstimulated CD8+ T cells sorted from spleen or lymph node cells, sampled before transplant. The receptors were sampled from a human donor who was the organ donor for an intestinal transplant.

The rearrangement uses TRBV5-6 and TRBJ2-3; D is possibly TRBD1 (6 bases). This CDR3 is 16 amino acids long. V lost 4 bases, J lost 2 bases, and 17 bases lay in between. The germline CDR1 and CDR2 sequences are SGHDT and YYEEEE. The CDR3 is CASSDWTASLTDTQYF. The CDR3 bases are TGTGCCAGCAGCGATTGGACAGCGTCGCTCACAGATACGCAGTATTTT.

V usage is TRBV6-1 and J usage is TRBJ2-7; D possibly uses TRBD1 or TRBD2 (6 bases each). The length of the CDR3 is 15 residues. The V end lost 1 base, the J end lost 2 bases, and 12 bases lay between the germline ends. The germline V gene encodes CDR1 MNHNS and CDR2 SASEGT. The CDR3 protein is CASSEEDGGTYEQYF. CDR3 DNA sequence: TGTGCCAGCAGTGAAGAAGACGGGGGCACCTACGAGCAGTACTTC.

CDR3 in DNA: TGTGCCAGCACGGGGGGAGGCACAGATACGCAGTATTTT. Protein: CASTGGGTDTQYF. The rearrangement links TRBV27 to TRBJ2-3; 7 nucleotides align to TRBD2. The CDR3 is 13 amino acids. CDR1 is MNHEY, CDR2 SMNVEV, per germline (reference sequence). V lost 7 bases, J lost 1 base, and 2 bases stayed unmatched.

This chain joins TRBV27 and TRBJ2-3, with 9 bases that match TRBD2. The CDR3 is 14 residues long. From germline, CDR1 is MNHEY and CDR2 SMNVEV (reference sequence). Unmatched junction bases numbered 6, after V lost 5 bases and J lost 6 bases. The CDR3 coding sequence is TGTGCCAGCAGTCCCGGGACTAGCTTTGATACGCAGTATTTT. Translating gives CASSPGTSFDTQYF.

The chain recombines TRBV19 with TRBJ2-1, with 7 bases identical to TRBD1. The CDR3 is made up of 13 amino acids. Germline CDR1 is LNHDA and CDR2 is SQIVND (reference sequence). J gave up 5 bases and V 3 bases, and 1 base lay outside the gene matches. In nucleotides, the CDR3 is TGTGCCAGTAGTATTACAGGGGACAATGAGCAGTTCTTC. Encoded protein: CASSITGDNEQFF.

The chain links TRBV10-3 to TRBJ2-7, with 16 bases identical to TRBD2. The J segment lost 3 bases and the V segment lost 6 bases, leaving 5 bases of the junction unmatched. The CDR3 has 16 amino acids. Germline loops: CDR1 ENHRY, CDR2 SYGVKD. The CDR3 is CAISGTSGGAVYEQYF. CDR3 nucleotides: TGTGCCATCAGCGGGACTAGCGGGGGGGCGGTCTACGAGCAGTACTTC.

V usage is TRBV4-1 and J usage is TRBJ2-5, with D hard to call. Trimming left V 0 bases short and J 1 base short, with 9 bases between. Germline-derived CDR1 and CDR2 are MGHRA and YSYEKL. The CDR3 consists of 15 residues. The CDR3 protein is CASSQDGDIQETQYF. DNA for the CDR3: TGCGCCAGCAGCCAAGACGGCGACATCCAAGAGACCCAGTACTTC.

The chain couples TRBV7-9 to TRBJ2-1; 9 bases align to TRBD2. After removal of 5 bases from V and 9 bases from J, the junction contained 11 bases not matched to a gene. The CDR3 consists of 15 residues. Germline CDR1 is SEHNR and CDR2 is FQNEAQ (reference sequence). Here the CDR3 reads CASSAGGVSYFEQFF. In DNA, the CDR3 is TGTGCCAGCAGCGCGGGGGGGGTCTCCTATTTTGAGCAGTTCTTC.

The chain links TRBV10-1 to TRBJ2-7; 12 positions match TRBD2. J was trimmed by 5 bases and V by 6 bases; bases with no gene match: 8. CDR3 length: 15 residues. Germline CDR1 WNHNN, CDR2 SYGVQD (reference sequence). CDR3 sequence: CASRSSGGVGDEQYF. CDR3 sequence (DNA): TGCGCCAGCAGGTCTAGCGGGGGGGTGGGGGACGAGCAGTACTTC.

The rearrangement joins TRBV27 to TRBJ2-1, with D possibly being TRBD2 (6 bases). Trimming removed 1 base from V and 8 bases from J, with 6 bases in between. The germline V gene encodes CDR1 MNHEY and CDR2 SMNVEV (reference sequence). CDR3 length: 12 amino acids. CDR3 amino acids: CASSLWGDEQFF. The CDR3 DNA sequence: TGTGCCAGCAGTTTATGGGGGGATGAGCAGTTCTTC.

CDR3 loop: CASSVQSSYEQYF. CDR3 DNA sequence: TGCGCCAGCAGTGTACAGAGCTCCTACGAGCAGTACTTC. This chain uses TRBV10-2 with TRBJ2-7; D gene ambiguous. Germline V gene data show CDR1 as WSHSY and CDR2 as SAAADI. Trimming took off 4 bases at V and 0 bases at J, with 7 bases between the two ends. CDR3 length: 13 residues.

This chain connects TRBV7-9 to TRBJ2-2, with 14 bases that match TRBD2. The CDR3 spans 16 residues. Germline V CDR1 and CDR2: SEHNR, FQNEAQ (reference sequence). The V gene end was trimmed by 5 bases and the J gene end by 4 bases; junction bases not matched to a gene: 3. CDR3 sequence: CASSTGLAGGTGELFF. In DNA, the CDR3 is TGTGCCAGCAGCACCGGACTAGCGGGGGGCACCGGGGAGCTGTTTTTT.

The chain couples TRBV10-3 to TRBJ1-4; maybe TRBD1 (6 bases). Trimming left V 8 bases short and J 0 bases short, with 10 bases between. The V gene's germline CDR1 is ENHRY and CDR2 SYGVKD. This CDR3 spans 14 amino acids. CDR3 in amino acids: CAIADSTTNEKLFF. CDR3 DNA: TGTGCCATCGCGGACAGCACAACTAATGAAAAACTGTTTTTT.

The chain couples TRBV4-1 to TRBJ1-5; D unclear. CDR1 and CDR2 from the germline V gene are MGHRA and YSYEKL. V dropped 3 bases and J dropped 6 bases, with 9 bases sitting between them. CDR3 length: 13 residues. CDR3 DNA sequence: TGCGCCAGCAGCCAGGGCGTGGGTCAGCCCCAGCATTTT. Protein product: CASSQGVGQPQHF.

This sequence joins TRBV5-6 and TRBJ1-1; 7 bases map to TRBD1. The length of the CDR3 is 14 residues. V dropped 4 bases and J dropped 3; count of bases not matched to a gene: 6. The germline CDR1 and CDR2 sequences are SGHDT and YYEEEE. The CDR3 loop is CASSKETGHTEAFF. The DNA for the CDR3 is TGTGCCAGCAGCAAAGAGACAGGGCACACTGAAGCTTTCTTT. The variable domain in full, with the rest retrieved from reference TRBV5-6 and TRBJ1-1, is DAGVTQSPTHLIKTRGQQVTLRCSPKSGHDTVSWYQQALGQGPQFIFQYYEEEERQRGNFPDRFSGHQFPNYSSELNVNALLLGDSALYLCASSKETGHTEAFFGQGTRLTVV.